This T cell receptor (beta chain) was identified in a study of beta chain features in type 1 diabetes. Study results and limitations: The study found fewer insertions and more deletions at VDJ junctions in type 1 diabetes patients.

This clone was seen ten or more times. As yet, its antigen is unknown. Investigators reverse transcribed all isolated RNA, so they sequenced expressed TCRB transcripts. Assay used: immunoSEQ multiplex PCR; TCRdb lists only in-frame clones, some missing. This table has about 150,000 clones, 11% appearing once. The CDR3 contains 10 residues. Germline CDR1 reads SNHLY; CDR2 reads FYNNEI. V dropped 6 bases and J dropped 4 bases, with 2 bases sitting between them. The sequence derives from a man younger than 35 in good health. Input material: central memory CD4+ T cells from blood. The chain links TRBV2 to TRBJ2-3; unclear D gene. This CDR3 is CASRSDTQYF. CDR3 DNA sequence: TGTGCCAGCAGGTCAGATACGCAGTATTTT.